A single sample gave rise to the 13 T cell receptor beta chains below, sequenced in a study of PD-L1 blockade in urothelial cancer. Sequenced by immunoSEQ multiplex PCR; TCRdb stores in-frame clones only, minus some. The sample includes 25,000 to 35,000 clones, 85% to 90% of them seen just once. The sample consisted of PBMCs, taken around atezolizumab (anti-PD-L1) treatment. These receptor sequences come from a man aged 45-65 years with urothelial cancer.

This rearrangement joins TRBV7-9 to TRBJ2-7; weak D call: TRBD2 (5 bases). Deletions cut 5 bases from V and 4 bases from J, with 15 bases between. The length of the CDR3 is 14 residues. The V gene's germline CDR1 is SEHNR and CDR2 FQNEAQ (reference sequence). The CDR3 sequence: CASSTAGKFYEQYF. CDR3 DNA: TGTGCCAGCAGCACGGCCGGGAAATTTTACGAGCAGTACTTC.

This chain uses TRBV28 with TRBJ1-2; tentatively, D is TRBD1 (5 bases). The CDR3 runs 11 residues. CDR1 MDHEN and CDR2 SYDVKM come from the germline V gene. The V and J ends lost 4 bases and 6 bases respectively, with 6 bases between them. The CDR3, as DNA: TGTGCCAGCAGTTCGGGGGATGGCTACACCTTC. This codes for CASSSGDGYTF.

The chain is built from TRBV18 and TRBJ2-4, with D perhaps TRBD2 (6 bases). Trimming cost V 6 bases and J 0 bases, with 15 bases left between them. The CDR3 sequence is 16 residues long. Germline V gene sequence: CDR1 KGHSH, CDR2 LQKENI. The CDR3 loop is CASSLPGTLAKNIQYF. The CDR3 nucleotides read TGTGCCAGCTCTCTGCCCGGGACTCTAGCCAAAAACATTCAGTACTTC. Drawing the rest from reference TRBV18 and TRBJ2-4, the complete variable domain is NAGVMQNPRHLVRRRGQEARLRCSPMKGHSHVYWYRQLPEEGLKFMVYLQKENIIDESGMPKERFSAEFPKEGPSILRIQQVVRGDSAAYFCASSLPGTLAKNIQYFGAGTRLSVL.

The rearrangement joins TRBV27 to TRBJ2-7; 11 positions agree with TRBD1. J lost 1 base, V lost 4 bases, and 6 bases had no gene match. In germline, CDR1 is MNHEY, CDR2 SMNVEV (reference sequence). This CDR3 has 16 residues. The CDR3 is CASSSPGTGGSYEQYF. CDR3 nucleotide sequence: TGTGCCAGCAGTTCCCCGGGGACAGGGGGGTCCTACGAGCAGTACTTC.

CDR3 DNA sequence: TGTGCCAGCAGACTTGGGACAGGAGATTCACCCCTCCACTTT. This gives the protein CASRLGTGDSPLHF. The chain recombines TRBV5-6 with TRBJ1-6, with 8 bases aligning to TRBD1. Per the germline V gene, CDR1 is SGHDT and CDR2 is YYEEEE. V lost 5 bases and J lost 8; bases outside the gene matches: 6. The CDR3 length is 14 residues.

The V call is TRBV7-2, the J call TRBJ2-1; 8 bases are a match to TRBD1. Germline trimming cut 4 bases from V and 4 bases from J; bases unmatched to any gene: 9. CDR1 is SGHTA, CDR2 FQGNSA, per germline. The CDR3 is 16 amino acids. The CDR3: CASSSSGGTGYNEQFF. The DNA of the CDR3 is TGTGCCAGCAGCTCGTCTGGCGGGACAGGTTACAATGAGCAGTTCTTC.

The chain carries TRBV30 and TRBJ2-1; D call uncertain. Germline V gene lookup returns CDR1 GTSNPN and CDR2 SVGIG (reference sequence). The CDR3 runs to 11 residues. With 2 bases removed from V and 7 bases from J, the gap between germline ends came to 6 bases. The CDR3 region is CAWSSRNEQFF. Written as DNA, the CDR3 is TGTGCCTGGAGTAGCAGGAATGAGCAGTTCTTC.

The chain's CDR3 is CATSRAPTAYNEQFF. The CDR3 DNA reads as TGTGCCACCAGCAGAGCCCCGACAGCGTACAATGAGCAGTTCTTC. This chain connects TRBV15 to TRBJ2-1, with D perhaps TRBD1 (5 bases). Trimming cost V 1 base and J 4 bases, with 11 bases left between them. Germline CDR1 is LNHNV and CDR2 is YYDKDF (reference sequence). The CDR3 runs to 15 residues.

This clone was counted a few times. The sample carries other DNA sequences with the same CDR3. V usage is TRBV11-3 and J usage is TRBJ2-3, with 8 bases that match TRBD1. V was clipped by 5 bases and J by 0 bases; unmatched bases: 4. The CDR3 is made up of 15 amino acids. The germline gives CDR1 SGHNT, CDR2 YENEEA. The CDR3 coding sequence is TGTGCCAGCAGCCCCGGGACAGGAAGCACAGATACGCAGTATTTT. It specifies CASSPGTGSTDTQYF.

The sample holds a few counts of this clone. The chain is built from TRBV6-1 and TRBJ2-2, with 7 nucleotides matching TRBD2. The trim removed 6 bases at V and 5 bases at J, leaving 9 bases unmatched. This CDR3 has 15 residues. Germline CDR1 MNHNS, CDR2 SASEGT. The CDR3 region is CASSTGTTTTGELFF. CDR3 nucleotides: TGTGCCAGCAGCACCGGGACTACGACTACCGGGGAGCTGTTTTTT.

The CDR3: CASRTSGRDYNEQFF. In DNA form, the CDR3 reads TGTGCCAGCCGGACTAGCGGGAGGGACTACAATGAGCAGTTCTTC. The chain is built from TRBV25-1 and TRBJ2-1; 15 bases match TRBD2. CDR1 is MGHDK and CDR2 is SYGVNS in the germline V gene. The CDR3 spans 15 residues. The V and J ends lost 8 bases and 3 bases, in that order; junction bases with no gene match: 2. Using reference TRBV25-1 and TRBJ2-1 for the parts outside the CDR3, the full variable domain is EADIYQTPRYLVIGTGKKITLECSQTMGHDKMYWYQQDPGMELHLIHYSYGVNSTEKGDLSSESTVSRIRTEHFPLTLESARPSHTSQYLCASRTSGRDYNEQFFGPGTRLTVL.

The chain carries TRBV5-4 and TRBJ1-3; TRBD1 might be the D (6 bases). This CDR3 has 17 amino acids. Germline CDR1 SGHNT, CDR2 YYREEE (reference sequence). Trimming took 0 bases from V and 0 from J, leaving 13 bases between them. This CDR3 is CASSLGIQGTSGNTIYF. The CDR3 DNA reads TGTGCCAGCAGCTTGGGAATACAGGGCACCTCTGGAAACACCATATATTTT.

The chain recombines TRBV28 with TRBJ2-7; 13 nucleotides match TRBD2. The CDR3 runs to 19 residues. Trimming at V came to 3 bases and at J to 2 bases, leaving 13 bases not matched to a gene. Germline CDR1 reads MDHEN; CDR2 reads SYDVKM. Here the CDR3 reads CASSFFFGTSGIGTYEQYF. CDR3 DNA sequence: TGTGCCAGCAGTTTTTTTTTCGGGACTAGCGGGATAGGGACCTACGAGCAGTACTTC.